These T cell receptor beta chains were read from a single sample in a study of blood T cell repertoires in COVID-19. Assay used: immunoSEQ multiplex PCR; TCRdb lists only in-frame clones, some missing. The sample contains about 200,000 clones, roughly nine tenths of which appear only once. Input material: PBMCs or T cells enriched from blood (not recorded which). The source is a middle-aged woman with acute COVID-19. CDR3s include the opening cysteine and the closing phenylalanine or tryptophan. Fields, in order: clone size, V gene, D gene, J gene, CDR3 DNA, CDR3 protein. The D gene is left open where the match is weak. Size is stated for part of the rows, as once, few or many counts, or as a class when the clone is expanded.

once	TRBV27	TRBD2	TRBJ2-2	TGTGCCAGCGGACTAGCTTTCACCGGGGAGCTGTTTTTT	CASGLAFTGELFF
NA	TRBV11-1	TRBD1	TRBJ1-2	TGTGCCAGCAGCCAGACAGGGGGTGACGGCTACACCTTC	CASSQTGGDGYTF
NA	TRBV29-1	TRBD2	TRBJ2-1	TGCAGCGTTGACCGGGACTACCCACCCAATGAGCAGTTCTTC	CSVDRDYPPNEQFF
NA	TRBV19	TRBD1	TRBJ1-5	TGTGCCAGTACCCAGGGGGGTTTCAATCAGCCCCAGCATTTT	CASTQGGFNQPQHF
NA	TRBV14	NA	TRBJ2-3	TGTGCCAGCAGCCAAGACTATGTGCACACAGATACGCAGTATTTT	CASSQDYVHTDTQYF
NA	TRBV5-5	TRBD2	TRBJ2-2	TGTGCCAGCAGCCCCGGGACTAGCGCGTACACCGGGGAGCTGTTTTTT	CASSPGTSAYTGELFF
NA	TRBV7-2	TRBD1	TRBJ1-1	TGTGCCAGCAGCGCGACAGGGAGCACTGAAGCTTTCTTT	CASSATGSTEAFF
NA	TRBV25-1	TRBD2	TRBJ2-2	TGTGCCAGCAGTGAGAGGGCGGTAGCGGGAGTCACCGGGGAGCTGTTTTTT	CASSERAVAGVTGELFF
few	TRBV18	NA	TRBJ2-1	TGTGCCAGCTCACCGAGGCAGGGAGGTTACAATGAGCAGTTCTTC	CASSPRQGGYNEQFF
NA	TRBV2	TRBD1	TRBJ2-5	TGTGCCAGCAGACGGACAGGGGTTTTGGAGACCCAGTACTTC	CASRRTGVLETQYF
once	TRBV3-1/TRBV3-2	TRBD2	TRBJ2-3	TGTGCCAGCAGCCAAGAGCAGGCGGGGAGGGGAGATACGCAGTATTTT	CASSQEQAGRGDTQYF
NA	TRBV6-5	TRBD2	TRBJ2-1	TGTGCCAGCAGCAGACTAGCGGGAACTAACAATGAGCAGTTCTTC	CASSRLAGTNNEQFF